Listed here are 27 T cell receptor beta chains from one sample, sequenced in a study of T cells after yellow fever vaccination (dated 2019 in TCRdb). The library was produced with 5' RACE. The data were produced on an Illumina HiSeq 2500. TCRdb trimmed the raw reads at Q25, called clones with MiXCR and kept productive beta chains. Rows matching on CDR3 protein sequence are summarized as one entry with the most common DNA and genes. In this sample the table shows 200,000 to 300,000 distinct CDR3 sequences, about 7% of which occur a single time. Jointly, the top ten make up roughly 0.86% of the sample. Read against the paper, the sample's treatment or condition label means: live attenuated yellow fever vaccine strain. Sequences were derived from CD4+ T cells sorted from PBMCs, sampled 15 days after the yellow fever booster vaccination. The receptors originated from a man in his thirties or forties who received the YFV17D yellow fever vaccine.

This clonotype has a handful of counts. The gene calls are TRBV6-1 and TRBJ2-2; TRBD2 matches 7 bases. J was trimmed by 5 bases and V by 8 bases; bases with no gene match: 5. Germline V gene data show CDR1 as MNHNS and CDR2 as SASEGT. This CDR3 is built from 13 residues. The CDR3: CASSKGGTGELFF. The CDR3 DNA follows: TGTGCCAGCTCGAAGGGAGGGACCGGGGAGCTGTTTTTT.

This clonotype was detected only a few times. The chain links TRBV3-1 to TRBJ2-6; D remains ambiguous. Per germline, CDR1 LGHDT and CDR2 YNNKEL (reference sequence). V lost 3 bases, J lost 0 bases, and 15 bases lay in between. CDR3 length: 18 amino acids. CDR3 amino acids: CASSQIVLMPSGANVLTF. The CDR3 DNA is TGTGCCAGCAGCCAGATTGTGTTAATGCCCTCTGGGGCCAACGTCCTGACTTTC.

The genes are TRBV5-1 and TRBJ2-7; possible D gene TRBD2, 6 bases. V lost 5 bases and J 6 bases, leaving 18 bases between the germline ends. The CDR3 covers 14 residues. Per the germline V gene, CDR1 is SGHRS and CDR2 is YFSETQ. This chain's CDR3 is CASSDGLAIGEQYF. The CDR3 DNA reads TGCGCCAGCAGTGACGGGCTAGCGATCGGCGAGCAGTACTTC.

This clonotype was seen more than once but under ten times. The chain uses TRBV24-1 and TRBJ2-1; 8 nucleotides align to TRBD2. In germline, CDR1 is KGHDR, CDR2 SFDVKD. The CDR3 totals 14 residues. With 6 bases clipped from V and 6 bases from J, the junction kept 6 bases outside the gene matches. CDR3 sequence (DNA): TGTGCCACCAGTTTTAGCGGGAACCTCAATGAGCAGTTCTTC. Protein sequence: CATSFSGNLNEQFF.

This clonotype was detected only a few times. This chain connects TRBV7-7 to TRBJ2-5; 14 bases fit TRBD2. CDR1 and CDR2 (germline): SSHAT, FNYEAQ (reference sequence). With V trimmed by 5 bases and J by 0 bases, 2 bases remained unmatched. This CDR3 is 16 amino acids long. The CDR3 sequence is CASSRTSGRNQETQYF. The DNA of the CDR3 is TGTGCCAGCAGCAGGACTAGCGGGAGGAACCAAGAGACCCAGTACTTC.

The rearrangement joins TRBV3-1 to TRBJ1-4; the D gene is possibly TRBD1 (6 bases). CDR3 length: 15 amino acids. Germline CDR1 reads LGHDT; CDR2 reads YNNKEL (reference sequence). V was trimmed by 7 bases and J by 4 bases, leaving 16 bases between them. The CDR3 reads CASNPGGQLNEKLFF. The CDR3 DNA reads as TGTGCCAGCAACCCCGGGGGGCAGCTTAATGAAAAACTGTTTTTT. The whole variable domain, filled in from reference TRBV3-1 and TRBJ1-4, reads DTAVSQTPKYLVTQMGNDKSIKCEQNLGHDTMYWYKQDSKKFLKIMFSYNNKELIINETVPNRFSPKSPDKAHLNLHINSLELGDSAVYFCASNPGGQLNEKLFFGSGTQLSVL.

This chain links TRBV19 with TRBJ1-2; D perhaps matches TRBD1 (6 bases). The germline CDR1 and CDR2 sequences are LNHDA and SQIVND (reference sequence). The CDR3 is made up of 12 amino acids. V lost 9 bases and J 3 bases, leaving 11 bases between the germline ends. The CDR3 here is CASSDRHYGYTF. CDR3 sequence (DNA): TGTGCCAGCTCTGACAGGCACTATGGCTACACCTTC.

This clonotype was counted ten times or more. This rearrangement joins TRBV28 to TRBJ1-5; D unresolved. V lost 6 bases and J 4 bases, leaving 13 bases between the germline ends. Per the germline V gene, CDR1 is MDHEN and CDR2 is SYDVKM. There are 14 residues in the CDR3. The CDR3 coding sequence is TGTGCCAGCAGATCGCACCGTCGGAATCAGCCCCAGCATTTT. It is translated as CASRSHRRNQPQHF.

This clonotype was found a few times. The CDR3 region is CSALYRGAGGEQFF. The CDR3 coding sequence is TGCAGTGCCCTCTACAGAGGGGCAGGTGGTGAGCAGTTCTTC. This chain connects TRBV20-1 to TRBJ2-1, with D tentatively TRBD1 or TRBD2 (5 bases each). CDR1 is DFQATT, CDR2 SNEGSKA, per germline (reference sequence). The ends were cut back, 6 bases at V and 9 bases at J, with 21 bases in the middle. This CDR3 has 14 amino acids.

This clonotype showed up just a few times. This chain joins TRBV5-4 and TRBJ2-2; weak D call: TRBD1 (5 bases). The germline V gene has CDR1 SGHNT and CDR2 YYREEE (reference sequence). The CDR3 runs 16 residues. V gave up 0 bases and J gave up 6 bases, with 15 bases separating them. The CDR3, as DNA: TGTGCCAGCAGCTTGGTTCAGGGAATTGTCTCCGGGGAGCTGTTTTTT. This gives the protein CASSLVQGIVSGELFF.

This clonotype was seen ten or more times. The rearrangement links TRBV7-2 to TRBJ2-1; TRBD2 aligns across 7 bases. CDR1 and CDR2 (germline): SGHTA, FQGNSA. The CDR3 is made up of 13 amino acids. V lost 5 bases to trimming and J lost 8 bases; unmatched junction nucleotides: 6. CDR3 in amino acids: CASSPGLADEQFF. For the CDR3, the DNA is TGTGCCAGCAGCCCGGGCCTAGCGGATGAGCAGTTCTTC.

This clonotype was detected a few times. In DNA form, the CDR3 reads TGTGCCAGCAGCTTAGCGCCTGAAAAACTGTTTTTT. This codes for CASSLAPEKLFF. This chain joins TRBV7-8 and TRBJ1-4; no definite D call. Looked up from germline, CDR1 is SGHVS and CDR2 is FQNEAQ. With 0 bases removed from V and 7 bases from J, the gap between germline ends came to 3 bases. The CDR3 consists of 12 residues.

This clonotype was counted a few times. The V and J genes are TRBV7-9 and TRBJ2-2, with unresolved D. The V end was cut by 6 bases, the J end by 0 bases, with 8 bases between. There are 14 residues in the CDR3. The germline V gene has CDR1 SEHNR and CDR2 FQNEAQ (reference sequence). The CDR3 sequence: CASRGLANTGELFF. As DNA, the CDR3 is TGTGCCAGCAGGGGATTGGCGAACACCGGGGAGCTGTTTTTT.

The CDR3 reads CASSQQGSSYGYTF. The DNA for the CDR3 is TGTGCCAGCAGCCAACAGGGTTCTAGCTATGGCTACACCTTC. The V and J genes are TRBV11-2 and TRBJ1-2; D possibly corresponds to TRBD1 (6 bases). The CDR3 extends over 14 amino acids. Germline V gene data show CDR1 as SGHAT and CDR2 as FQNNGV. V was cut by 5 bases and J by 4 bases, with 14 bases left in between.

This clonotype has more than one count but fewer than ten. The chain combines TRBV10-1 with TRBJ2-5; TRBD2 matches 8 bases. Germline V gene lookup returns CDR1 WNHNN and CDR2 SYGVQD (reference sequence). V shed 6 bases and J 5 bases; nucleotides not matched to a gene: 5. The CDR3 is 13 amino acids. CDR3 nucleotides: TGCGCCAGCAGCATTGGGACTAGGGAGACCCAGTACTTC. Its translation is CASSIGTRETQYF.

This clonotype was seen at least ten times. The CDR3 region is CASRASGSYNEQFF. CDR3 bases: TGCGCCAGCAGAGCGAGCGGGAGTTACAATGAGCAGTTCTTC. The chain recombines TRBV5-1 with TRBJ2-1; 8 bases align to TRBD2. This CDR3 has 14 residues. Germline CDR1 reads SGHRS; CDR2 reads YFSETQ. V lost 5 bases, J lost 4 bases, and 5 bases stayed unmatched.

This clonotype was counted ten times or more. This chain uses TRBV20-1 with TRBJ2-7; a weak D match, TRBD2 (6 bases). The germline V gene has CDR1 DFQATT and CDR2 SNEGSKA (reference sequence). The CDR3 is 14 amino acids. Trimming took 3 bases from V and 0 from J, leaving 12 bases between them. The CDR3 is CSASRDLNSYEQYF. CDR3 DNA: TGCAGTGCTAGTAGGGACTTAAACTCCTACGAGCAGTACTTC.

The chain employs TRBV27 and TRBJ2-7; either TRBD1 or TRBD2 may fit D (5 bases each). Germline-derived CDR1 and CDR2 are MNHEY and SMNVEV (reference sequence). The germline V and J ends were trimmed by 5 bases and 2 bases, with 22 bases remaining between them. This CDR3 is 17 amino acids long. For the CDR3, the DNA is TGTGCCAGCAGTGCATCTCGCATCGGGGCCTTCCCCTACGAGCAGTACTTC. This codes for CASSASRIGAFPYEQYF.

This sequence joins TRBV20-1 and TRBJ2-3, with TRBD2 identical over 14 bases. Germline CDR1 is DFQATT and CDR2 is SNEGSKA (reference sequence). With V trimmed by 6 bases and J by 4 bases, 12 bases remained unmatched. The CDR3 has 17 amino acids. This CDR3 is CSANPGLAGVGADTQYF. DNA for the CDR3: TGCAGTGCCAATCCGGGACTAGCGGGAGTTGGAGCAGATACGCAGTATTTT.

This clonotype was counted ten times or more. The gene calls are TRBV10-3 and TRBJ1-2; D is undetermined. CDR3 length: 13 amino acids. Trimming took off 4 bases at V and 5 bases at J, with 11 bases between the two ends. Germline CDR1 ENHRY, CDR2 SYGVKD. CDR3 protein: CAISGGVEYGYTF. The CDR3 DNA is TGTGCCATCAGTGGCGGGGTGGAGTATGGCTACACCTTC.

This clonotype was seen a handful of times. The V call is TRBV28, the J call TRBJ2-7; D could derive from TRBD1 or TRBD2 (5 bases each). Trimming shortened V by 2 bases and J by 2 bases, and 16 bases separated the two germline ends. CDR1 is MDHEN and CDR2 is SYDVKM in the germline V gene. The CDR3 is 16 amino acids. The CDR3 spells CASSLVDWDGPYEQYF. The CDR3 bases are TGTGCCAGCAGTTTAGTGGACTGGGACGGACCCTACGAGCAGTACTTC.

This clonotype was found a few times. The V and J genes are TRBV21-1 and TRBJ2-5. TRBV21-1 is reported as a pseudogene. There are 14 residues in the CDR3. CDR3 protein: CASSKVGLRETQYF. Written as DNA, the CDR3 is TGTGCCAGCAGCAAGGTCGGTCTGCGGGAGACCCAGTACTTC.

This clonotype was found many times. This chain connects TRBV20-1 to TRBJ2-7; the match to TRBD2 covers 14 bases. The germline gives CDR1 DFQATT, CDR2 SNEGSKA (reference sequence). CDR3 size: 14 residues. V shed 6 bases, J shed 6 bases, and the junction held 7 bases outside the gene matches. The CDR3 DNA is TGCAGTGCACCAGGGACTAGCGGGAGTTCCGAGCAGTACTTC. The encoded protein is CSAPGTSGSSEQYF.

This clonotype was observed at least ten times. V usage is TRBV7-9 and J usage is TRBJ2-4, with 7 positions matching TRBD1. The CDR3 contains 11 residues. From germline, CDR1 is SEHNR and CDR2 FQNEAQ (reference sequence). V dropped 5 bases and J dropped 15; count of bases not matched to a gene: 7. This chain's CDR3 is CASSRAGGWYF. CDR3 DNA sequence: TGTGCCAGCAGCCGGGCAGGGGGTTGGTACTTC.

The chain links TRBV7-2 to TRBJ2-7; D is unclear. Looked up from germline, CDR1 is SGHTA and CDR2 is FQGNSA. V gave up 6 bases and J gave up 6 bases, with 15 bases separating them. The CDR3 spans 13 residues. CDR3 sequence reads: CASRPGPTSEQYF. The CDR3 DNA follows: TGTGCCAGCAGACCTGGACCTACCTCCGAGCAGTACTTC.

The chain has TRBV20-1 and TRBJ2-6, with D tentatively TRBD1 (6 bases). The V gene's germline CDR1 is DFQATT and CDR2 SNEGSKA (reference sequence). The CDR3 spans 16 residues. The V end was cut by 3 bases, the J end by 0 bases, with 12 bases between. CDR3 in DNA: TGCAGTGCTAGTACAGGGACAACCTCTGGGGCCAACGTCCTGACTTTC. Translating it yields CSASTGTTSGANVLTF.

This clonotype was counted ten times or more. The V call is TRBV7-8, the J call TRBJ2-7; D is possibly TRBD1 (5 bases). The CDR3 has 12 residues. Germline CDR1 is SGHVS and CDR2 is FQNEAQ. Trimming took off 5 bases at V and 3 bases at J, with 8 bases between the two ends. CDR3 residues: CASSAGYYEQYF. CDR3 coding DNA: TGTGCCAGCAGCGCAGGGTACTACGAGCAGTACTTC.